The 18 T cell receptor beta chains below were found in one sample sequenced in a study of shared clonotypes between healthy human individuals. Here immunoSEQ multiplex PCR was the method, and the copy in TCRdb shows in-frame clones only, minus some. The sample holds millions of clones, 90% to 95% seen once. Sequencing was carried out using naive CD4+ T cells sorted from blood. The subset here: CD45RA+ positively selected. These receptors all stem from a man aged 18 to 35 in good health.

The chain recombines TRBV19 with TRBJ2-6, with TRBD1 identical over 8 bases. Losses at the gene ends were 5 bases for V and 2 bases for J; bases not matched to a gene: 5. CDR1 is LNHDA, CDR2 SQIVND, per germline (reference sequence). This CDR3 contains 16 residues. CDR3: CASSWQGAAGANVLTF. As DNA, the CDR3 is TGTGCCAGTAGTTGGCAGGGGGCTGCTGGGGCCAACGTCCTGACTTTC.

The chain recombines TRBV10-3 with TRBJ2-7, with D possibly TRBD1 on 5 matching bases. The V gene's germline CDR1 is ENHRY and CDR2 SYGVKD. This CDR3 contains 13 residues. Trimming shortened V by 3 bases and J by 1 base, and 7 bases separated the two germline ends. CDR3 in amino acids: CAISDRTSYEQYF. In DNA, the CDR3 is TGTGCCATCAGTGATAGGACATCCTACGAGCAGTACTTC.

V usage is TRBV28 and J usage is TRBJ1-1, with 9 bases fitting TRBD1. CDR1 and CDR2 (germline): MDHEN, SYDVKM. This CDR3 has 15 amino acids. V dropped 6 bases and J dropped 0; count of bases not matched to a gene: 5. DNA for the CDR3: TGTGCCAGCAGGTCGGGACAGGGTTTGAACACTGAAGCTTTCTTT. Protein: CASRSGQGLNTEAFF.

This chain links TRBV6-1 with TRBJ1-3; 9 nucleotides align to TRBD1. CDR1 is MNHNS, CDR2 SASEGT, per germline. Unmatched junction bases numbered 9, after V lost 4 bases and J lost 2 bases. The CDR3 is 17 amino acids. CDR3: CASSALHGDRAGNTIYF. In DNA, the CDR3 is TGTGCCAGCAGTGCCCTGCATGGGGACAGGGCTGGAAACACCATATATTTT.

This clone was found once. Additional DNA sequences in this sample encode the identical CDR3. This chain's CDR3 is CASSYSFDSSGNTIYF. CDR3 sequence (DNA): TGTGCCAGCAGTTACTCCTTCGACAGCTCTGGAAACACCATATATTTT. The rearrangement uses TRBV6-5 and TRBJ1-3; weak D call: TRBD1 (5 bases). The CDR3 spans 16 residues. The germline V gene encodes CDR1 MNHEY and CDR2 SVGAGI. The germline V and J ends were trimmed by 0 bases and 0 bases, with 9 bases remaining between them.

A single count supports this clone. V usage is TRBV5-8 and J usage is TRBJ2-7, with D maybe TRBD1 (6 bases). The CDR3 covers 17 residues. The germline V gene encodes CDR1 SGHTS and CDR2 YDEGEE. Trimming cost V 0 bases and J 0 bases, with 16 bases left between them. The CDR3 sequence is CASSLGTAIVLSYEQYF. CDR3 sequence (DNA): TGTGCCAGCAGCTTGGGGACAGCTATAGTCCTCTCCTACGAGCAGTACTTC. The complete variable domain, with remaining parts taken from reference TRBV5-8 and TRBJ2-7, reads EAGVTQSPTHLIKTRGQQATLRCSPISGHTSVYWYQQALGLGLQFLLWYDEGEERNRGNFPPRFSGRQFPNYSSELNVNALELEDSALYLCASSLGTAIVLSYEQYFGPGTRLTVT.

The gene calls are TRBV6-1 and TRBJ1-1, with 8 nucleotides matching TRBD1. V lost 6 bases and J lost 0; bases outside the gene matches: 6. The CDR3 totals 15 residues. CDR1 is MNHNS, CDR2 SASEGT, per germline. The chain's CDR3 is CASSNRGNLNTEAFF. In DNA, the CDR3 is TGTGCCAGCAGCAACAGGGGGAATTTGAACACTGAAGCTTTCTTT.

CDR3 DNA: TGTGCCAGTAGAAAACTCGGGACAGAAGAGACCCAGTACTTC. It codes for CASRKLGTEETQYF. V is TRBV19 and J is TRBJ2-5; the match to TRBD1 covers 7 bases. The CDR3 is 14 amino acids. With V trimmed by 6 bases and J by 3 bases, 7 bases remained unmatched. Germline V gene sequence: CDR1 LNHDA, CDR2 SQIVND (reference sequence).

The sample holds one count of this clone. This chain connects TRBV30 to TRBJ1-4; maybe TRBD1 (6 bases). V lost 5 bases and J 8 bases, leaving 21 bases between the germline ends. The length of the CDR3 is 15 residues. CDR1 and CDR2 (germline): GTSNPN, SVGIG (reference sequence). CDR3 protein: CAWAGGFNRGEKLFF. The CDR3 DNA reads TGTGCCTGGGCCGGCGGCTTTAATAGGGGGGAAAAACTGTTTTTT.

This chain joins TRBV5-1 and TRBJ1-2; no clear D gene. The CDR3 is 13 residues long. Germline V gene lookup returns CDR1 SGHRS and CDR2 YFSETQ. V was trimmed by 0 bases and J by 8 bases, leaving 11 bases between them. CDR3 sequence: CASSLVTKEGYTF. CDR3 DNA: TGCGCCAGCAGCTTGGTAACCAAGGAGGGCTACACCTTC.

The CDR3 DNA follows: TGTGCCAGCACCCAAATCCGGGACCGGCACTACGAGCAGTACTTC. Amino acid sequence: CASTQIRDRHYEQYF. The chain couples TRBV7-3 to TRBJ2-7; D could derive from TRBD1 or TRBD2 (5 bases each). Looked up from germline, CDR1 is SGHTA and CDR2 is FQGTGA. This CDR3 comprises 15 residues. With 7 bases removed from V and 3 bases from J, the gap between germline ends came to 19 bases. Filled out from reference TRBV7-3 and TRBJ2-7, the complete variable domain reads GAGVSQTPSNKVTEKGKYVELRCDPISGHTALYWYRQSLGQGPEFLIYFQGTGAADDSGLPNDRFFAVRPEGSVSTLKIQRTERGDSAVYLCASTQIRDRHYEQYFGPGTRLTVT.

The rearrangement joins TRBV7-9 to TRBJ2-7, with a weak D call TRBD2 (6 bases). The CDR3 loop spans 12 amino acids. Deletions cut 7 bases from V and 7 bases from J, with 14 bases between. Germline CDR1 is SEHNR and CDR2 is FQNEAQ (reference sequence). CDR3 bases: TGTGCCAGCACCCCAGGTGGGGGGGAGCAGTACTTC. Protein product: CASTPGGGEQYF.

This chain connects TRBV30 to TRBJ2-6; D unresolved. The CDR3 runs to 13 residues. Germline V lookup: CDR1 GTSNPN, CDR2 SVGIG (reference sequence). With 4 bases removed from V and 1 base from J, the gap between germline ends came to 5 bases. This CDR3 is CAWKDSGANVLTF. The CDR3 DNA reads as TGTGCCTGGAAAGATTCTGGGGCCAACGTCCTGACTTTC.

The rearrangement uses TRBV5-6 and TRBJ1-1; no clear D. Germline CDR1 SGHDT, CDR2 YYEEEE. Trimming removed 4 bases from V and 8 bases from J, with 15 bases in between. There are 13 residues in the CDR3. For the CDR3, the DNA is TGTGCCAGCAGCCCGGGTAGAGCCGCCGAAGCTTTCTTT. Its translation: CASSPGRAAEAFF.

This clone was observed once. In the same sample, other DNA sequences code for this CDR3. The chain combines TRBV7-2 with TRBJ2-7; 7 nucleotides line up with TRBD1. V lost 1 base, J lost 4 bases, and 4 bases stayed unmatched. Per the germline V gene, CDR1 is SGHTA and CDR2 is FQGNSA. CDR3 length: 14 residues. The CDR3 sequence: CASSLGGTAYEQYF. As DNA, the CDR3 is TGTGCCAGCAGCTTAGGAGGGACAGCATACGAGCAGTACTTC.

This chain links TRBV7-2 with TRBJ2-7, with D perhaps TRBD2 (5 bases). Deletions cut 4 bases from V and 2 bases from J, with 6 bases between. The CDR3 spans 12 residues. CDR1 SGHTA and CDR2 FQGNSA come from the germline V gene. CDR3 in amino acids: CASSSTTYEQYF. In DNA form, the CDR3 reads TGTGCCAGCAGCTCGACTACCTACGAGCAGTACTTC.

The chain uses TRBV11-1 and TRBJ1-2; the match to TRBD1 covers 9 bases. Germline CDR1 and CDR2: SGHAT and FQDESV (reference sequence). V lost 5 bases and J lost 7; bases outside the gene matches: 17. This CDR3 comprises 17 residues. The CDR3 region has the DNA TGTGCCAGCAGCGACCCGAATAAGAGACAGGGGGGTGCTGGCTACACCTTC. It is translated as CASSDPNKRQGGAGYTF.

V and J are TRBV11-3 and TRBJ2-3; 8 nucleotides agree with TRBD1. Trimming at V came to 5 bases and at J to 5 bases, leaving 6 bases not matched to a gene. Germline V gene lookup returns CDR1 SGHNT and CDR2 YENEEA. The CDR3 contains 14 residues. The CDR3 nucleotides read TGTGCCAGCAGCCCTCAGGGGGCGGAAGATACGCAGTATTTT. Amino acid sequence: CASSPQGAEDTQYF.